What follows is one T cell receptor (beta chain) and its context. Its antigen is not known. With 1 base removed from V and 0 bases from J, the gap between germline ends came to 16 bases. The length of the CDR3 is 18 residues. CDR1 and CDR2 (germline): SGHAT, FQNNGV. These data are taken from a study of cytomegalovirus exposure and HLA in healthy donors. Study findings and constraints: A cluster of highly shared sequence variants was likely a sequencing artifact. The presence/absence work took it that sequencing depth was about the same across donors. Reports indicated that the classifier achieved high specificity and sensitivity in diagnosing cytomegalovirus status.

The PCR was carried out with 60 Vbeta primers and 13 Jbeta primers. Source study methods: Approximately 78 million unique TCR beta chains, 9.5 million to 11 million of them shared, were counted by a later analysis. Here immunoSEQ multiplex PCR was the method, and the copy in TCRdb shows in-frame clones only, minus some. The DNA gave D and trimming, while V, J and clone size come from that table. The table has about 120,000 clones, roughly four fifths seen once. This chain links TRBV11-2 with TRBJ1-3, with D hard to call. The sample consisted of PBMCs. This sequence was found in a young woman in good health and CMV-seropositive. Written as DNA, the CDR3 is TGTGCCAGCAGCTTAGCTGTCCCAGGCTTCTCCTCTGGAAACACCATATATTTT. Translation gives CASSLAVPGFSSGNTIYF.